This T cell receptor beta chain was captured by sequencing in a study of blood T cell repertoires in COVID-19. About the study: PBMCs, B-cell-depleted T cells, or T cells were the source of the cDNA or gDNA that made up the material.

Original methodology: Scientists estimated how many nucleated cells there were by amplifying reference gene primers. The method was immunoSEQ multiplex PCR; TCRdb's version includes in-frame clones alone and lacks a portion of them. That table gives V, J and clone size, and the DNA gave D and trimming. Here the sample spans some 240,000 clones, approximately 88% being singletons. V dropped 1 base and J dropped 0 bases, with 5 bases sitting between them. The CDR3 consists of 14 residues. Germline V gene sequence: CDR1 MGHRA, CDR2 YSYEKL. V is TRBV4-1 and J is TRBJ2-3; D unclear. Material for sequencing was peripheral blood. The clonotype comes from a woman aged 65 to 85 with COVID-19, enrolled during active disease. Here the CDR3 reads CASSQVRSTDTQYF. CDR3 DNA: TGCGCCAGCAGCCAAGTTCGGAGCACAGATACGCAGTATTTT.